This TCR beta chain emerged from a study of shared T cell receptors in the human thymus. The J segment lost 1 base and the V segment lost 2 bases, leaving 0 bases of the junction unmatched. CDR3 length: 14 residues. Germline V gene sequence: CDR1 MGHDK, CDR2 SYGVNS. Generated by immunoSEQ multiplex PCR, the TCRdb table keeps only in-frame clones and is missing some. The sample lists hundreds of thousands of clones, approximately 89% occurring once. The same sample was also studied in work on human thymus T cells. This second study says: Resections obtained during corrective heart surgery supplied the thymus tissue.

The chain uses TRBV25-1 and TRBJ1-1, with 8 positions matching TRBD1. This clonotype was obtained from a boy under two years old with a congenital heart defect. The sequenced sample was thymocytes. The CDR3 sequence is CASSEQGANTEAFF. The CDR3 nucleotides are TGTGCCAGCAGTGAACAGGGGGCGAACACTGAAGCTTTCTTT.